The rows below give T cell receptor beta chains drawn from one sample of a study of T-cell memory formation after mild COVID-19. TCRdb fed the 5' RACE reads into MiXCR, producing one record per CDR3 protein. The sample consists of approximately 580,000 distinct CDR3 sequences, roughly 21% of them appearing once. The specimen was PBMCs or a T cell subset sorted from them (not recorded which). Every receptor here comes from an adult woman who had mild COVID-19 (a few samples of this study predate the infection). Cell type and time point are not known. Both conserved end residues are part of each CDR3. Fields, in order: V gene, J gene, CDR3 protein.

>TRBV25-1|TRBJ1-4
CASSVQGTREKLFF
>TRBV4-1|TRBJ2-1
CASSQEEGREQFF
>TRBV9|TRBJ1-4
CASSPPRGSAGEKLFF
>TRBV5-1|TRBJ1-2
CASSLSTGLHYGYTF
>TRBV29-1|TRBJ2-1
CSVHSLGDGNEQFF
>TRBV7-2|TRBJ2-6
CASSLGMGANVLTF
>TRBV7-6|TRBJ2-3
CARSLAGGPTDTQYF
>TRBV5-1|TRBJ2-7
CASSPQGQGSYEQYF
>TRBV7-2|TRBJ1-2
CASSPIRQGASGYTF
>TRBV9|TRBJ2-6
CASSTQISGANVLTF
>TRBV5-1|TRBJ1-1
CASSTGDRETEAFF
>TRBV9|TRBJ2-3
CASSVRPFTDTQYF
>TRBV13|TRBJ2-1
CASSPQLGRGGDIGYNEQFF
>TRBV7-9|TRBJ1-5
CASSLAMSNQPQHF
>TRBV4-1|TRBJ1-1
CASSQAGRVMNTEAFF
>TRBV7-9|TRBJ2-1
CASSLSRGTSEQFF
>TRBV6-5|TRBJ2-3
CASSYSGIETQYF
>TRBV9|TRBJ2-2
CASSVDRAFSGELFF